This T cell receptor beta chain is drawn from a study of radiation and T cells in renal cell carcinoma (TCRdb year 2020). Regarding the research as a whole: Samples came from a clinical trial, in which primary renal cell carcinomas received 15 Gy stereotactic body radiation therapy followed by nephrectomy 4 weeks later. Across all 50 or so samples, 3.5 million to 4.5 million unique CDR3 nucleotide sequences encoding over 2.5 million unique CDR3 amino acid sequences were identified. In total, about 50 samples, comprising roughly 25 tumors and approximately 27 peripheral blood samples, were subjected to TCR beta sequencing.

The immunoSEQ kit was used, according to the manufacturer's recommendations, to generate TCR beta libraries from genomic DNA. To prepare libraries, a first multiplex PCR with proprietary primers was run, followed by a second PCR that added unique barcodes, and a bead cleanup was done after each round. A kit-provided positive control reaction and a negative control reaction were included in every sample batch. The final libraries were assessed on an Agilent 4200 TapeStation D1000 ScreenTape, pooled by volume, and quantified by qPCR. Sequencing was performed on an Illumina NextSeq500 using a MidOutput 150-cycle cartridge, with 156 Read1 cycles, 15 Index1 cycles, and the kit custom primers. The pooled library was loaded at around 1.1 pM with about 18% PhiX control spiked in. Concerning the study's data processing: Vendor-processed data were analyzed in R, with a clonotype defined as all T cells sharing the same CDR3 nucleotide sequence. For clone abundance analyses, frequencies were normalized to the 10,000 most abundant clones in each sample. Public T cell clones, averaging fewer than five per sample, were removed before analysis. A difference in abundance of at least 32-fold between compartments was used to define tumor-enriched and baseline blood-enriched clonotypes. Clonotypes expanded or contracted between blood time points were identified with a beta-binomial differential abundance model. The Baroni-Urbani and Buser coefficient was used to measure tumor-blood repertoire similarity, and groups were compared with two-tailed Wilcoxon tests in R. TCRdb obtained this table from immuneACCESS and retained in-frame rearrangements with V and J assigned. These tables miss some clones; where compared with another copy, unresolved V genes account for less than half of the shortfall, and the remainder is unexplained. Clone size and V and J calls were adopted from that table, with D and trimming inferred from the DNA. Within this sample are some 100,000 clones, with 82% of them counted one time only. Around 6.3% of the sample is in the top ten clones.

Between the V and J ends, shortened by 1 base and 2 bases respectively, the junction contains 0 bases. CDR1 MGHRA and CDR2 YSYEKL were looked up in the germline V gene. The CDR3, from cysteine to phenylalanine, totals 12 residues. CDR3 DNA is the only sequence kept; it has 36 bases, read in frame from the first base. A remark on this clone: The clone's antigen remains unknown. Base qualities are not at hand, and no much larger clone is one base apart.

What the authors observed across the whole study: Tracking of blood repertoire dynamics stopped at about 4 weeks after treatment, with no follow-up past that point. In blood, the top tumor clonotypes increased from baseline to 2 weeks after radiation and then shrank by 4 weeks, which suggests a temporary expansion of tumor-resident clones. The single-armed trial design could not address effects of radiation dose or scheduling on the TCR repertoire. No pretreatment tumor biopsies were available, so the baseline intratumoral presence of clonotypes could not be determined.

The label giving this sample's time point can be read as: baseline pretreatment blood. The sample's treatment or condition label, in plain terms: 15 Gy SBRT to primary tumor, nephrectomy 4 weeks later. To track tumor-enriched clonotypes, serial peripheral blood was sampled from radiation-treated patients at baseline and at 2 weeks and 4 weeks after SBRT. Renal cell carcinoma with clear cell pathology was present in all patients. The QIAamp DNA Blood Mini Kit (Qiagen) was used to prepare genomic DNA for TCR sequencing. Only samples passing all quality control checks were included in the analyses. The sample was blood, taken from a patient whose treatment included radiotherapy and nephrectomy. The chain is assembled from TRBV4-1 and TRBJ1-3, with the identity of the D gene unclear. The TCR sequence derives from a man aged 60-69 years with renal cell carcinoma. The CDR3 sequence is CASSQAGNTIYF. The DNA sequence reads TGCGCCAGCAGCCAAGCTGGAAACACCATATATTTT.